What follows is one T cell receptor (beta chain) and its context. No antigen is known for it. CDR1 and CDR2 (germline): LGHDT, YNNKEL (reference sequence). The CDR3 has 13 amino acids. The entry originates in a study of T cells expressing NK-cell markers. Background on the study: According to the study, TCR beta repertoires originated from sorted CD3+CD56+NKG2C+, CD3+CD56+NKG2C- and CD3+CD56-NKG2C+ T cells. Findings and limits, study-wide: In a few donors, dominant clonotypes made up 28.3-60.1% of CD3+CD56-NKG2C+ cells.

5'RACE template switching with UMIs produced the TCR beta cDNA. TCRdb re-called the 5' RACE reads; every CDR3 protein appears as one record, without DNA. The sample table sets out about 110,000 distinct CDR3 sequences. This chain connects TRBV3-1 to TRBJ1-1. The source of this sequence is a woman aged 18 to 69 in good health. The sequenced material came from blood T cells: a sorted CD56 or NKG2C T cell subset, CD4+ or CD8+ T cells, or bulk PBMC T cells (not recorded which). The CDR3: CASSQGTVLEAFF.